Listed below are T cell receptor beta chains from one sample, sequenced in a study of T cell changes during pregnancy in multiple sclerosis. Clones were read by immunoSEQ multiplex PCR, and TCRdb kept only the in-frame ones, dropping some. Among around 17,000 clones, around 95% were seen once, and the ten largest hold roughly 1%. This material consisted of peripheral blood, taken in the third trimester of pregnancy. These receptors were collected from a female donor with multiple sclerosis, enrolled in a pregnancy study. The CDR3 runs from the conserved cysteine through the conserved F or W. Each record gives: clone size, J gene, V gene, D gene, CDR3 DNA, CDR3 protein. D genes are given only for firm matches. Not all rows give a size; the values are once, few, many and, for expanded clones, a class.

abundance: -; j_gene: TRBJ1-4; v_gene: TRBV6-1; d_gene: -; CDR3nt: TGTGCCGTCCAACTTGCAACTAATGAAAAACTGTTTTTT; CDR3aa: CAVQLATNEKLFF
abundance: -; j_gene: TRBJ1-3; v_gene: TRBV5-1; d_gene: TRBD1; CDR3nt: TGCGCCAGCAGTCAGACAGGGGACTCTGGAAACACCATATATTTT; CDR3aa: CASSQTGDSGNTIYF
abundance: -; j_gene: TRBJ2-3; v_gene: TRBV30; d_gene: TRBD2; CDR3nt: TGTGCCGCCGAACTAGCGGGAGTGTCAGATACGCAGTATTTT; CDR3aa: CAAELAGVSDTQYF
abundance: -; j_gene: TRBJ2-1; v_gene: TRBV4-3; d_gene: -; CDR3nt: TGCGCCAGCAGCCAAGATCAACGAGTCTCCTACAATGAGCAGTTCTTC; CDR3aa: CASSQDQRVSYNEQFF
abundance: -; j_gene: TRBJ2-2; v_gene: TRBV25-1; d_gene: -; CDR3nt: TGTGCCAGCACCCGGAGGGGCTCCCCCGGGGAGCTGTTTTTT; CDR3aa: CASTRRGSPGELFF
abundance: -; j_gene: TRBJ2-7; v_gene: TRBV7-7; d_gene: TRBD1; CDR3nt: TGTGCCAGCAGCCGGGACAGGGGTGACGAGCAGTACTTC; CDR3aa: CASSRDRGDEQYF
abundance: -; j_gene: TRBJ2-2; v_gene: TRBV6-6; d_gene: -; CDR3nt: TGTGCCAGCAGCCCTCTGGGGCCCGGGGAGCTGTTTTTT; CDR3aa: CASSPLGPGELFF
abundance: -; j_gene: TRBJ2-1; v_gene: TRBV5-1; d_gene: -; CDR3nt: TGCGCCAGCAGCTTGGCCCAGGCCTACAATGAGCAGTTCTTC; CDR3aa: CASSLAQAYNEQFF
abundance: -; j_gene: TRBJ2-7; v_gene: TRBV18; d_gene: TRBD1; CDR3nt: TGTGCCAGCTCGGAGGGACAGGGACACTCCTACGAGCAGTACTTC; CDR3aa: CASSEGQGHSYEQYF
abundance: -; j_gene: TRBJ2-3; v_gene: TRBV7-3; d_gene: -; CDR3nt: TGTGCCAGCAGCTTAAACGCGGGGGCCCTCACAGATACGCAGTATTTT; CDR3aa: CASSLNAGALTDTQYF
abundance: -; j_gene: TRBJ2-1; v_gene: TRBV18; d_gene: TRBD2; CDR3nt: TGTGCCAGCTCAGCACAGCGGGGGGGCCTTGGAAATGAGCAGTTCTTC; CDR3aa: CASSAQRGGLGNEQFF
abundance: -; j_gene: TRBJ2-1; v_gene: TRBV11-2; d_gene: TRBD2; CDR3nt: TGTGCCAGCAGCTCCGGACTAGCGGTTCACAATGAGCAGTTCTTC; CDR3aa: CASSSGLAVHNEQFF
abundance: -; j_gene: TRBJ2-5; v_gene: TRBV2; d_gene: TRBD2; CDR3nt: TGTGCCAGCAGTGTAATGCAACTAGCGGGCAAAGAGACCCAGTACTTC; CDR3aa: CASSVMQLAGKETQYF
abundance: -; j_gene: TRBJ1-2; v_gene: TRBV27; d_gene: TRBD1; CDR3nt: TGTGCCAGCAGTTTGACAGGGGACTATGGCTACACCTTC; CDR3aa: CASSLTGDYGYTF
abundance: -; j_gene: TRBJ2-3; v_gene: TRBV4-1; d_gene: TRBD2; CDR3nt: TGCGCCAGCAGCCAAGTGTGGCTAGCGGGGATGATAGATACGCAGTATTTT; CDR3aa: CASSQVWLAGMIDTQYF
abundance: once; j_gene: TRBJ2-2; v_gene: TRBV5-1; d_gene: -; CDR3nt: TGCGCCAGCACCTCCCCCGCGCCATCGAACACCGGGGAGCTGTTTTTT; CDR3aa: CASTSPAPSNTGELFF
abundance: -; j_gene: TRBJ2-1; v_gene: TRBV5-1; d_gene: -; CDR3nt: TGCGCCAGCAGCGGGGACATCTACAATGAGCAGTTCTTC; CDR3aa: CASSGDIYNEQFF
abundance: -; j_gene: TRBJ2-3; v_gene: TRBV9; d_gene: -; CDR3nt: TGTGCCAGCAGCGTAGAGGGGGTGGCCACAGATACGCAGTATTTT; CDR3aa: CASSVEGVATDTQYF
abundance: -; j_gene: TRBJ1-5; v_gene: TRBV19; d_gene: -; CDR3nt: TGTGCCAGTAGTATAAAGGGGGTTTATAGCAATCAGCCCCAGCATTTT; CDR3aa: CASSIKGVYSNQPQHF
abundance: -; j_gene: TRBJ2-5; v_gene: TRBV27; d_gene: -; CDR3nt: TGTGCCAGCAGTTTACAGGTCCAAGAGACCCAGTACTTC; CDR3aa: CASSLQVQETQYF
abundance: -; j_gene: TRBJ1-1; v_gene: TRBV29-1; d_gene: -; CDR3nt: TGCAGCGTCGGAACAGGAGGGGCAAGAACTGAAGCTTTCTTT; CDR3aa: CSVGTGGARTEAFF
abundance: -; j_gene: TRBJ2-3; v_gene: TRBV28; d_gene: TRBD1; CDR3nt: TGTGCCAGCAGTCCGAACAGGGGGCGCACAGATACGCAGTATTTT; CDR3aa: CASSPNRGRTDTQYF
abundance: -; j_gene: TRBJ1-2; v_gene: TRBV2; d_gene: TRBD1; CDR3nt: TGTGCCAGCAGAGGGGAACAGGGGACCCGTGGCTACACCTTC; CDR3aa: CASRGEQGTRGYTF
abundance: -; j_gene: TRBJ1-2; v_gene: TRBV30; d_gene: -; CDR3nt: TGTGCCTGGACCTCCATGGGACACACCGTATATGACTACACCTTC; CDR3aa: CAWTSMGHTVYDYTF
abundance: -; j_gene: TRBJ2-3; v_gene: TRBV6-4; d_gene: TRBD2; CDR3nt: TGTGCCAGCAGTGACGGGGGGGGGACAGATACGCAGTATTTT; CDR3aa: CASSDGGGTDTQYF
abundance: -; j_gene: TRBJ2-7; v_gene: TRBV19; d_gene: TRBD1; CDR3nt: TGTGCCAGTACCACCTCCGGACAGGGGGTCTACGAGCAGTACTTC; CDR3aa: CASTTSGQGVYEQYF